The 23 T cell receptor beta chains below all came from one sample that was sequenced in a study of OX40 agonist ivuxolimab in advanced cancers. Libraries were prepared by immunoSEQ multiplex PCR; TCRdb keeps only in-frame clonotypes and omits some of them. The sample shows about 56,000 clones, 75% to 90% of them seen only once. The material sequenced was CD4+ or CD8+ T cells sorted from blood, taken in a trial of the OX40 agonist ivuxolimab. Receptors originate from an adult with an advanced solid tumor such as melanoma, head and neck, liver or kidney cancer.

This chain connects TRBV29-1 to TRBJ1-1; D uncertain. The V gene lost 0 bases and the J gene lost 7 bases, with 15 bases spanning the gap. In germline, CDR1 is SQVTM, CDR2 ANQGSEA. There are 14 residues in the CDR3. The DNA of the CDR3 is TGCAGCGTTGAAGAACTAGGCCAATCGGGTGAAGCTTTCTTT. Protein: CSVEELGQSGEAFF.

This clone was seen only once. The V and J genes are TRBV29-1 and TRBJ2-1; possible D gene TRBD2, 6 bases. Deletions cut 5 bases from V and 6 bases from J, with 23 bases between. Germline V lookup: CDR1 SQVTM, CDR2 ANQGSEA. CDR3 size: 16 residues. The CDR3: CSVIPWRGPYFNEQFF. The DNA of the CDR3 is TGCAGCGTTATACCGTGGCGGGGCCCTTACTTCAATGAGCAGTTCTTC.

The chain recombines TRBV5-1 with TRBJ1-3; unclear D gene. This CDR3 is built from 15 residues. The germline V gene has CDR1 SGHRS and CDR2 YFSETQ. V dropped 1 base and J dropped 0 bases, with 8 bases sitting between them. In DNA form, the CDR3 reads TGCGCCAGCAGCTTGAGCCCCGCCTCTGGAAACACCATATATTTT. This codes for CASSLSPASGNTIYF.

As for this clone: At one boundary the junction diverges from the germline segment, which might be a read error. The J gene is TRBJ2-5, the V gene TRBV6-1; possibly TRBD1 for D (5 bases). CDR1 MNHNS and CDR2 SASEGT come from the germline V gene. CDR3 size: 13 residues. CDR3 amino acids: CASREAGKETQYF. CDR3 DNA sequence: TGTGCCAGCAGGGAAGCAGGGAAGGAGACCCAGTACTTC.

The chain employs TRBV10-3 and TRBJ2-1; 9 bases agree with TRBD2. From germline, CDR1 is ENHRY and CDR2 SYGVKD. The CDR3 covers 16 residues. V shed 0 bases and J 9 bases; nucleotides not matched to a gene: 9. The CDR3 protein is CAISESRLAGSGEQFF. The CDR3 nucleotides are TGTGCCATCAGTGAGTCGCGTCTAGCGGGATCGGGTGAGCAGTTCTTC.

The chain couples TRBV11-2 to TRBJ1-4; 7 bases fit TRBD1. The CDR3 runs 14 residues. V was pared by 5 bases and J by 7 bases, with 7 bases of the junction left unmatched. Germline V lookup: CDR1 SGHAT, CDR2 FQNNGV. CDR3 residues: CASSMTGFPEKLFF. CDR3 nucleotides: TGTGCCAGCAGCATGACAGGGTTTCCTGAAAAACTGTTTTTT. Full variable domain (rest looked up from reference TRBV11-2 and TRBJ1-4): EAGVAQSPRYKIIEKRQSVAFWCNPISGHATLYWYQQILGQGPKLLIQFQNNGVVDDSQLPKDRFSAERLKGVDSTLKIQPAKLEDSAVYLCASSMTGFPEKLFFGSGTQLSVL.

This chain connects TRBV20-1 to TRBJ2-5, with a weak D call TRBD1 (5 bases). CDR1 and CDR2 (germline): DFQATT, SNEGSKA (reference sequence). This CDR3 contains 11 residues. The DNA for the CDR3 is TGCAGCTCAGGGCCCCAAGAGACCCAGTACTTC. It codes for CSSGPQETQYF.

The V gene is TRBV19, the J gene TRBJ2-1; 7 bases are shared with TRBD2. Germline loops: CDR1 LNHDA, CDR2 SQIVND (reference sequence). This CDR3 comprises 18 residues. With 5 bases clipped from V and 1 base from J, the junction kept 14 bases outside the gene matches. The CDR3 DNA reads as TGTGCCAGTAGTCCCAGAGGGAGCGGGACTCAATCCTACAATGAGCAGTTCTTC. It encodes CASSPRGSGTQSYNEQFF.

This clone was detected only once. Here the CDR3 reads CASSLGQGMGAYEQYF. CDR3 nucleotide sequence: TGTGCCAGCAGCTTGGGACAGGGGATGGGAGCCTACGAGCAGTACTTC. This sequence joins TRBV5-5 and TRBJ2-7, with 8 bases fitting TRBD1. After removal of 0 bases from V and 2 bases from J, the junction contained 7 bases not matched to a gene. CDR3 size: 16 residues. Per the germline V gene, CDR1 is SGHKS and CDR2 is YYEKEE (reference sequence).

CDR3 coding DNA: TGTGCCAGCAGCGGGGGACAGGGAAGTCAGCCCCAGCATTTT. Translation gives CASSGGQGSQPQHF. This rearrangement joins TRBV2 to TRBJ1-5, with 9 bases that match TRBD1. CDR1 and CDR2 (germline): SNHLY, FYNNEI. There are 14 residues in the CDR3. Unmatched junction bases numbered 6, after V lost 6 bases and J lost 6 bases.

V gene TRBV27 combines with J gene TRBJ2-3; tentatively, D is TRBD1 (6 bases). CDR1 MNHEY and CDR2 SMNVEV come from the germline V gene (reference sequence). CDR3 length: 17 residues. V lost 6 bases to trimming and J lost 1 base, with 20 bases between them. CDR3 sequence reads: CASSSRNRELGTDTQYF. DNA for the CDR3: TGTGCCAGCAGCTCAAGGAACAGGGAGTTGGGCACAGATACGCAGTATTTT.

The chain couples TRBV5-4 to TRBJ2-5, with TRBD1 matching over 9 bases. Trimming removed 0 bases from V and 5 bases from J; junction bases left unmatched: 8. The CDR3 covers 16 residues. The germline V gene encodes CDR1 SGHNT and CDR2 YYREEE (reference sequence). The CDR3 coding sequence is TGTGCCAGCAGCTTGGCCCCGGGACAGGGTCACGAGACCCAGTACTTC. This gives the protein CASSLAPGQGHETQYF. The full variable domain, its missing parts supplied by reference TRBV5-4 and TRBJ2-5, is ETGVTQSPTHLIKTRGQQVTLRCSSQSGHNTVSWYQQALGQGPQFIFQYYREEENGRGNFPPRFSGLQFPNYSSELNVNALELDDSALYLCASSLAPGQGHETQYFGPGTRLLVL.

The chain employs TRBV2 and TRBJ2-7; D is unclear. Trimming cost V 9 bases and J 3 bases, with 12 bases left between them. Germline V gene sequence: CDR1 SNHLY, CDR2 FYNNEI. This CDR3 spans 12 amino acids. The CDR3 coding sequence is TGTGCCAGTAAGGGAATTGACTACGAGCAGTACTTC. This codes for CASKGIDYEQYF. The variable domain in full, completed from reference TRBV2 and TRBJ2-7, reads EPEVTQTPSHQVTQMGQEVILRCVPISNHLYFYWYRQILGQKVEFLVSFYNNEISEKSEIFDDQFSVERPDGSNFTLKIRSTKLEDSAMYFCASKGIDYEQYFGPGTRLTVT.

In this sample, this clone turned up a few times. The chain has TRBV19 and TRBJ2-5; D is unresolved. This CDR3 is 12 amino acids long. Trimming took 4 bases from V and 2 from J, leaving 5 bases between them. Germline CDR1 reads LNHDA; CDR2 reads SQIVND (reference sequence). For the CDR3, the DNA is TGTGCCAGTAGTACGGATCAAGAGACCCAGTACTTC. Its translation is CASSTDQETQYF.

This clone was observed once. This chain links TRBV19 with TRBJ1-1, with D uncertain. Germline V lookup: CDR1 LNHDA, CDR2 SQIVND (reference sequence). The CDR3 contains 15 residues. The germline V and J ends were trimmed by 1 base and 2 bases, with 11 bases remaining between them. The chain's CDR3 is CASSIADGLNTEAFF. CDR3 DNA sequence: TGTGCCAGTAGTATAGCGGACGGGTTAAACACTGAAGCTTTCTTT.

The chain combines TRBV30 with TRBJ2-3; TRBD1 matches 7 bases. The CDR3 loop spans 18 amino acids. Germline values: CDR1 GTSNPN, CDR2 SVGIG (reference sequence). V gave up 0 bases and J gave up 2 bases; unmatched junction bases: 14. CDR3 DNA: TGTGCCTGGAGTGTAGTACTTGTGGGACAGACTACCACAGATACGCAGTATTTT. This codes for CAWSVVLVGQTTTDTQYF.

The chain combines TRBV11-3 with TRBJ2-1; a possible D gene is TRBD1 (6 bases). The CDR3 loop spans 15 amino acids. Germline loops: CDR1 SGHNT, CDR2 YENEEA. Trimming cost V 0 bases and J 3 bases, with 9 bases left between them. The CDR3 DNA reads TGTGCCAGCAGCTTAGAGGGGGCTAGCTACAATGAGCAGTTCTTC. It yields the protein CASSLEGASYNEQFF.

The chain has TRBV28 and TRBJ1-1, with 8 bases that match TRBD1. The trim removed 5 bases at V and 5 bases at J, leaving 7 bases unmatched. The CDR3 spans 14 residues. Germline CDR1 reads MDHEN; CDR2 reads SYDVKM. The CDR3 here is CASSPAGGETEAFF. CDR3 bases: TGTGCCAGCAGTCCGGCAGGGGGCGAGACTGAAGCTTTCTTT.

This clone is a singleton in its sample. Mismatch with germline at one junction end may stem from a read error. The gene calls are TRBV5-3 and TRBJ2-7; D gene ambiguous. TRBV5-3 is annotated as an ORF whose role is uncertain. The CDR3 consists of 11 residues. The CDR3 here is CASSSPYEQYF. CDR3 nucleotides: TGTGCCAGCAGCTCCCCCTACGAGCAGTACTTC.

The gene calls are TRBV6-6 and TRBJ1-4; 9 bases line up with TRBD1. The CDR3 loop spans 14 amino acids. V shed 5 bases and J 4 bases; nucleotides not matched to a gene: 2. From germline, CDR1 is MNHNY and CDR2 SVGAGI (reference sequence). The CDR3 region is CASSMTGGNEKLFF. In nucleotides, the CDR3 is TGTGCCAGCAGTATGACAGGGGGTAATGAAAAACTGTTTTTT.

In its sample, this clone was seen once. The chain links TRBV7-9 to TRBJ2-7; D remains unclear. The CDR3 length is 13 residues. Per the germline V gene, CDR1 is SEHNR and CDR2 is FQNEAQ (reference sequence). Between the trimmed V and J ends, which lost 1 base and 3 bases, there was a span of 7 bases. The CDR3 is CASSLDSSYEQYF. The CDR3 DNA is TGTGCCAGCAGCTTAGATTCCAGCTACGAGCAGTACTTC.

The V and J genes are TRBV10-3 and TRBJ1-5; 9 positions agree with TRBD1. The CDR3 totals 18 residues. Trimming took 3 bases from V and 3 from J; bases not matched to a gene: 12. CDR1 and CDR2 from the germline V gene are ENHRY and SYGVKD. Here the CDR3 reads CAISDFDRGAGFNQPQHF. The CDR3, as DNA: TGTGCCATCAGTGACTTTGACAGGGGGGCGGGATTCAATCAGCCCCAGCATTTT.

This chain joins TRBV28 and TRBJ2-3; TRBD2 aligns across 15 bases. The CDR3 is 20 amino acids. The V gene end was trimmed by 1 base and the J gene end by 0 bases; junction bases not matched to a gene: 8. In germline, CDR1 is MDHEN, CDR2 SYDVKM. The CDR3 loop reads CASSLSGLAGGPSSTDTQYF. CDR3 nucleotide sequence: TGTGCCAGCAGTTTATCGGGACTAGCGGGGGGACCCTCTAGCACAGATACGCAGTATTTT.